This record covers a single T cell receptor beta chain. Trimming removed 4 bases from V and 4 bases from J; junction bases left unmatched: 8. Germline V gives CDR1 SGHNT, CDR2 YENEEA. This CDR3 spans 16 amino acids. These data originate in a study of cytotoxic CD8 clonotypes in ibrutinib-treated CLL. Overall study context: After a median of almost 70 months, some 14 patients stayed remitted and 12 progressed; responses had been partial in some 25 and complete in 2.

Produced via immunoSEQ multiplex PCR; TCRdb's table is partial and in-frame only. The table includes under 300,000 clones, under 75% detected once. V and J are TRBV11-3 and TRBJ2-1; 9 nucleotides line up with TRBD2. This TCR derives from a human donor with chronic lymphocytic leukemia. The sequencing used PBMCs, collected after 24 months of ibrutinib treatment. The CDR3 DNA follows: TGTGCCAGCAGCTCCCAAAGCGGGGGGCCATACAATGAGCAGTTCTTC. Encoded protein: CASSSQSGGPYNEQFF.